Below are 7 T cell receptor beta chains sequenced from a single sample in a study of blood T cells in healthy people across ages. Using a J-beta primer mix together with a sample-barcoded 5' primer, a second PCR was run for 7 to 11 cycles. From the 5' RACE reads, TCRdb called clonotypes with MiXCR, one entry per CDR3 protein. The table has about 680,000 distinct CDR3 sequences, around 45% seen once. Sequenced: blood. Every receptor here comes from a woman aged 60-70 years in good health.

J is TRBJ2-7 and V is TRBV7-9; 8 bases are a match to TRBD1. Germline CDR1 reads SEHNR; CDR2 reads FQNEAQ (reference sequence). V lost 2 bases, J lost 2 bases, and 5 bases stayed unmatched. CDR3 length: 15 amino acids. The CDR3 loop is CASSLRDRGPYEQYF. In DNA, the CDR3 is TGTGCCAGCAGCTTACGCGACAGGGGACCCTACGAGCAGTACTTC.

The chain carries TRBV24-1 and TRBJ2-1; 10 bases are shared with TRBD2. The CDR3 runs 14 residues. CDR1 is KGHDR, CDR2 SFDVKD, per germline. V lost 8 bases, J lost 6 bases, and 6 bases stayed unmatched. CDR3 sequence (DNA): TGTGCCACCACGACCAGCGGGAGGGGCAATGAGCAGTTCTTC. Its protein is CATTTSGRGNEQFF.

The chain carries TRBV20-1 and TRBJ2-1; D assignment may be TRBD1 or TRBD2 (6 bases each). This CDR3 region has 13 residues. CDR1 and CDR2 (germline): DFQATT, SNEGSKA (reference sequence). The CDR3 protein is CRLGGGKLQPEFF. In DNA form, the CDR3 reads TGCAGGCTGGGGGGCGGGAAACTCCAGCCAGAGTTCTTC.

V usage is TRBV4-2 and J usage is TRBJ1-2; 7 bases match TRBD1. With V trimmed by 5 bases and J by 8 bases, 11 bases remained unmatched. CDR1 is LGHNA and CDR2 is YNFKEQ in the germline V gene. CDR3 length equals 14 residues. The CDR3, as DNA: TGTGCCAGCAGCACCCCAGACAGGGCTGGGGGCTACACCTTC. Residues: CASSTPDRAGGYTF.

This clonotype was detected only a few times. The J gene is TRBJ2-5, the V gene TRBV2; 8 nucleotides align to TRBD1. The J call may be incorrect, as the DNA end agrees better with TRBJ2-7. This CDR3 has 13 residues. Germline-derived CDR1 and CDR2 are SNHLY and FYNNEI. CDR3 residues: CASSGQGSAEQYF. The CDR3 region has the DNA TGTGCCAGCAGCGGACAGGGTTCCGCCGAGCAGTACTTC.

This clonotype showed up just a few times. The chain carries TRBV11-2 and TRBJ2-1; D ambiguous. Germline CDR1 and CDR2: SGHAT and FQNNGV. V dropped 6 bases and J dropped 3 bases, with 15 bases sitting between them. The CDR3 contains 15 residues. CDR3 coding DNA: TGTGCCAGCAGTCCCCGCAGGATAAACTACAATGAGCAGTTCTTC. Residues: CASSPRRINYNEQFF.

CDR3 nucleotides: TGTGCCAGCAGTTACGCACAGGTCCCACTGAACTATGGCTACACCTTC. Amino acids: CASSYAQVPLNYGYTF. This chain connects TRBV6-5 to TRBJ1-2; tentatively, D is TRBD1 (5 bases). The CDR3 totals 16 residues. Germline-derived CDR1 and CDR2 are MNHEY and SVGAGI. Trimming stripped 2 bases from V and 2 bases from J, with 15 bases between.